This T cell receptor (beta chain) appears in the sequencing data of a study of vaccination effects on CD4 cells after COVID-19. Cultured cells yielded isolated CD4+ T cells after roughly 11 days. Everyone in the study got two shots of either the BNT162b2 or mRNA-1273 vaccine. IL-2 medium took the place of half the medium on both days 3 and 7. The CDR3 runs 13 residues. The germline V gene encodes CDR1 LNHDA and CDR2 SQIVND (reference sequence). The V gene lost 10 bases and the J gene lost 4 bases, with 16 bases spanning the gap. Turning to this clone: Its cognate antigen is unknown.

TCRdb's table, derived via immunoSEQ multiplex PCR, lists solely in-frame clones and lacks some. The table records about 45,000 clones, around 70% of them present only once. The sequenced sample was CD4+ T cells from PBMCs cultured without peptide, obtained after COVID-19 vaccination. This chain links TRBV19 with TRBJ1-2; unclear D gene. This clonotype was sampled from a human donor who received a COVID-19 vaccine. CDR3 nucleotides: TGTGCCACCCGAACGACGGTTCTCTATGGCTACACCTTC. This gives the protein CATRTTVLYGYTF.